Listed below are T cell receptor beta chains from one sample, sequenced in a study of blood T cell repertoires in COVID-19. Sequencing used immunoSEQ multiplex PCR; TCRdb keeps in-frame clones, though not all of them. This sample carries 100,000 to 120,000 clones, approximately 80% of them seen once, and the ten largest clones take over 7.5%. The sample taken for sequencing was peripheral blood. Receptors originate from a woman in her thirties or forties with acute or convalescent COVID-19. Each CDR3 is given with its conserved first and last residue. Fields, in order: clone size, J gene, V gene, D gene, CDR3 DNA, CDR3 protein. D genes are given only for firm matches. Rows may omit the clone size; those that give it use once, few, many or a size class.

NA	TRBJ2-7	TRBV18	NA	TGTGCCAGCTCACCAGGGAACAGGGAGTACGAGCAGTACTTC	CASSPGNREYEQYF
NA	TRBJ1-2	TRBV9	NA	TGTGCCAGCAGCCCGACTAACGGGGGAAGATATGGCTACACCTTC	CASSPTNGGRYGYTF
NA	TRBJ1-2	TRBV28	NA	TGTGCCAGCAGTTTCCCTTCAGGGTCCACTAACTATGGCTACACCTTC	CASSFPSGSTNYGYTF
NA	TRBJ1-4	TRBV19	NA	TGTGCCAGTAGTCCCAGGGATAATGAAAAACTGTTTTTT	CASSPRDNEKLFF
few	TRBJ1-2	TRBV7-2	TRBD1	TGTGCCAGCAGCTTAAAAACAGGGGCCCCTAACTATGGCTACACCTTC	CASSLKTGAPNYGYTF
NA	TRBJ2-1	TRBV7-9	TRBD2	TGTGCCAGCAGCCCCGTTCCTAGCGGGGGGCACAATGAGCAGTTCTTC	CASSPVPSGGHNEQFF
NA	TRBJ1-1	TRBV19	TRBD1	TGTGCCAGTACTTCCACCGACAGGGATTACGCTGAAGCTTTCTTT	CASTSTDRDYAEAFF
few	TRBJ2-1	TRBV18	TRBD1	TGTGCCAGCCGGCCTACAGGGGTGTACAATGAGCAGTTCTTC	CASRPTGVYNEQFF
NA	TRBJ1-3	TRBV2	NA	TGTGCCAGCAGTGCGACTGAAAACTCTGGAAACACCATATATTTT	CASSATENSGNTIYF
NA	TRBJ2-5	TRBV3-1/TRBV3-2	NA	TGTGCCAGCAGTTCCAGGAAAGGGGGGGGAGAGACCCAGTACTTC	CASSSRKGGGETQYF
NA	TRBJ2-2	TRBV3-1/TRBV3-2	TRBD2	TGTGCCAGCAGCCAAGGCAAGGCGGGGGTCACCGGGGAGCTGTTTTTT	CASSQGKAGVTGELFF
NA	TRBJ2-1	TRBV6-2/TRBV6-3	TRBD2	TGTGCCAGCAGTTCGCGGGGGGGCCGGAATGAGCAGTTCTTC	CASSSRGGRNEQFF
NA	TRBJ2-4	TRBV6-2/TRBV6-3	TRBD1	TGTGCCAGCAGCCATCCAAGGGACAGAATCATTCAGTACTTC	CASSHPRDRIIQYF
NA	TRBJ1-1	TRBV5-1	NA	TGCGCCAGCAGCACCAGGGATGGGAACACTGAAGCTTTCTTT	CASSTRDGNTEAFF
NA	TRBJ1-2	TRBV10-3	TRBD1	TGTGCCATCATGGAGACAGGGAGGAACTATGGCTACACCTTC	CAIMETGRNYGYTF
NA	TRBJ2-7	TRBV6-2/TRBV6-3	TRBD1	TGTGCCAGCAGTCTCGGACAGGGACTCGAGCAGTACTTC	CASSLGQGLEQYF
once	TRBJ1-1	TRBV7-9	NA	TGTGCCAGCAGCCCCTCGGGGTACCCTTTCTTT	CASSPSGYPFF
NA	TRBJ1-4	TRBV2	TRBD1	TGTGCCAGCAGTCGGACAGGGGGTGGGGAAAAACTGTTTTTT	CASSRTGGGEKLFF
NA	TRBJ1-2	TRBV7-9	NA	TGTGCCAGCAGCTTAAAGACAGCGGGGAGTGGCTACACCTTC	CASSLKTAGSGYTF
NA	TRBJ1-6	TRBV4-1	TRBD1	TGCGCCAGCAAGATGACAGGGGGCAATTCACCCCTCCACTTT	CASKMTGGNSPLHF
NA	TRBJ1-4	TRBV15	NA	TGTGCCACCAGAAGCCCTCGTCTTCCGAATGAAAAACTGTTTTTT	CATRSPRLPNEKLFF
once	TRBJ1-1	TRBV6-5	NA	TGTGCCAGCAGCCGCGTCTCGGTTAGGGGCACTGAAGCTTTCTTT	CASSRVSVRGTEAFF
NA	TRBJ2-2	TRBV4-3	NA	TGCGCCAGCAGCCAACAGGGGCTTACCGGGGAGCTGTTTTTT	CASSQQGLTGELFF
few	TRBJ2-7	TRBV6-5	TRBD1	TGTGCCAGCAGATCCGGGACAGGGCTCTACGAGCAGTACTTC	CASRSGTGLYEQYF
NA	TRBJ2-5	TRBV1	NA	TGCACCAGCAGCCAAGATAATGGTACAGGGGCTGAGGAGACCCAGTACTTC	CTSSQDNGTGAEETQYF
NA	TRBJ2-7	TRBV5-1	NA	TGCGCCAGCAGCGGAATACTAGGCGGCGAGCAGTACTTC	CASSGILGGEQYF